A selection of T cell receptor beta chains follows, all from one sample in a study of blood T cell repertoires in COVID-19. Sequencing was performed with immunoSEQ multiplex PCR; in TCRdb, only in-frame clones are kept and a portion is missing. The table lists about 76,000 clones, approximately 89% of them singletons. Input material: peripheral blood. The receptors stem from a man aged 45 to 65 with active COVID-19. Both conserved end residues are part of each CDR3. Fields, in order: J gene, clone size, D gene, V gene, CDR3 DNA, CDR3 protein. A D gene is named only where the DNA matches it firmly. Clone size appears in some rows only: once, few, many, or a class for an expanded clone.

>TRBJ1-6|NA|NA|TRBV7-2
TGTGCCAGCACCGGACAGCCTTCCTATAATTCACCCCTCCACTTT
CASTGQPSYNSPLHF
>TRBJ1-4|few|NA|TRBV15
TGTGCCACCAGCAGAGACAGGGTAGAAAAGTGGGTGTTTTTT
CATSRDRVEKWVFF
>TRBJ2-3|NA|NA|TRBV2
TGTGCCAGCAGTCTAGCAGATACGCAGTATTTT
CASSLADTQYF
>TRBJ1-6|NA|NA|TRBV19
TGTGCCAGTCTGGGACATCCAGATTCACCCCTCCACTTT
CASLGHPDSPLHF
>TRBJ2-1|few|NA|TRBV18
TGTGCCAGCTCACCCATTGGGGAAAGGGGCAATGAGCAGTTCTTC
CASSPIGERGNEQFF
>TRBJ2-5|NA|NA|TRBV5-1
TGCGCCAGCAGCTTGAGGGGGGAGACCCAGTACTTC
CASSLRGETQYF
>TRBJ2-2|NA|TRBD1|TRBV28
TGTGCCAGCAGTTTATATTGGCAGGGGGCAACCGGGGAGCTGTTTTTT
CASSLYWQGATGELFF
>TRBJ2-3|NA|TRBD2|TRBV20-1
TGCAGTGCTAGTGTCCAGCGGGGGACCACAGATACGCAGTATTTT
CSASVQRGTTDTQYF
>TRBJ1-2|NA|TRBD1|TRBV28
TGTGCCAGCAGTTTATTATCGGGCAGGGGGGTTTGGGGCTACACCTTC
CASSLLSGRGVWGYTF
>TRBJ2-5|NA|TRBD2|TRBV3-1/TRBV3-2
TGTGCCAGCAGCCAAGCTCGGCTAGCGGGGGGACATAGCGGCCAAGAGACCCAGTACTTC
CASSQARLAGGHSGQETQYF
>TRBJ1-4|NA|NA|TRBV9
TGTGCCAGCAGCGTAGGTAGCAGTGGCAATGAAAAACTGTTTTTT
CASSVGSSGNEKLFF
>TRBJ1-6|NA|TRBD1|TRBV4-3
TGCGCCAGCAGCCAAGGTATCGGGGGACAGGTTAATTCACCCCTCCACTTT
CASSQGIGGQVNSPLHF
>TRBJ1-4|NA|NA|TRBV5-8
TGTGCCAGCAGCTACGGAACCGGAGCAACTAATGAAAAACTGTTTTTT
CASSYGTGATNEKLFF
>TRBJ2-2|NA|NA|TRBV5-1
TGCGCCAGCAGCTCCCAGGGGAACACCGGGGAGCTGTTTTTT
CASSSQGNTGELFF
>TRBJ1-1|NA|TRBD1|TRBV7-9
TGTGCCAGCAGCCCGGGGACAGGGATTATTATGAACACTGAAGCTTTCTTT
CASSPGTGIIMNTEAFF
>TRBJ2-3|NA|TRBD2|TRBV28
TGTGCCAGCAGTTTAACGCCGGGGGGGCCGTATTTT
CASSLTPGGPYF
>TRBJ1-2|NA|NA|TRBV7-9
TGTGCCAGCAGCTTAGATCAGGGGAACTATGGCTACACCTTC
CASSLDQGNYGYTF
>TRBJ2-2|NA|NA|TRBV14
TGTGCCAGCAGCCCAGTCGGGGGTCACGGGGAGCTGTTTTTT
CASSPVGGHGELFF
>TRBJ1-2|NA|NA|TRBV6-6
TGTGCCAGCATTAGTTACGGAGGAGGCTACACCTTC
CASISYGGGYTF
>TRBJ1-2|NA|TRBD1|TRBV19
TGTGCCAGTAGCCTAGCGGGACAGAACTATGGCTACACCTTC
CASSLAGQNYGYTF
>TRBJ2-1|NA|TRBD1|TRBV5-1
TGCGCCAGCAGCAAAGGACAGGGGGATAGCAATGAGCAGTTCTTC
CASSKGQGDSNEQFF
>TRBJ1-1|NA|NA|TRBV9
TGTGCCAGCAGCGTAGGCGAAAACACTGAAGCTTTCTTT
CASSVGENTEAFF
>TRBJ1-1|once|NA|TRBV5-1
TGCGCCAGCAGCGGACGGGATTCATTGAACACTGAAGCTTTCTTT
CASSGRDSLNTEAFF
>TRBJ2-5|NA|TRBD1|TRBV3-1/TRBV3-2
TGTGCCAGCGGGGACAGGGCAGAGAACGTCCAAGAGACCCAGTACTTC
CASGDRAENVQETQYF
>TRBJ1-1|NA|TRBD1|TRBV7-9
TGTGCCAGCAGCCCCCGGGACAGGGCGGACACTGAAGCTTTCTTT
CASSPRDRADTEAFF
>TRBJ1-5|once|TRBD1|TRBV24-1
TGTGCCACCAGTGATCATCAGGGGGGACGTAGCAATCAGCCCCAGCATTTT
CATSDHQGGRSNQPQHF
>TRBJ1-4|NA|NA|TRBV2
TGTGCCAGGAGCCGTACAGGGAATGAAAAACTGTTTTTT
CARSRTGNEKLFF
>TRBJ2-7|NA|NA|TRBV7-6
TGTGCCAGCAGCTTAGGTCAGGGGCCCAGCTACGAGCAGTACTTC
CASSLGQGPSYEQYF
>TRBJ1-1|NA|NA|TRBV12-1
TGTGCCAGCAGCTTTGAAGAGACGATTGACAGGGAATTTTCTCTGAACACTGAAGCTTTCTTT
CASSFEETIDREFSLNTEAFF
>TRBJ2-2|NA|NA|TRBV5-6
TGTGCCAGCAGCCCGGTGGGGCCCACCTCCGGGGAGCTGTTTTTT
CASSPVGPTSGELFF
>TRBJ1-1|NA|TRBD1|TRBV5-1
TGCGCCAGCAGCGGACAGGGATTAACTGAAGCTTTCTTT
CASSGQGLTEAFF
>TRBJ1-6|NA|TRBD1|TRBV3-1/TRBV3-2
TGTGCCAGCAGCCACCAGGGGGCGTTTAATTCACCCCTCCACTTT
CASSHQGAFNSPLHF
>TRBJ1-1|NA|TRBD1|TRBV10-3
TGTGCCATCAGGGAGCCGGGACAGGGGAACACTGAAGCTTTCTTT
CAIREPGQGNTEAFF
>TRBJ2-4|NA|TRBD1|TRBV28
TGTGCCAGCAGTTGGGGACAGGGGACCAAAAACATTCAGTACTTC
CASSWGQGTKNIQYF
>TRBJ1-6|few|NA|TRBV9
TGTGCCAGCAGCGTAGGGTACCGGAGCTCCTATAATTCACCCCTCCACTTT
CASSVGYRSSYNSPLHF
>TRBJ1-1|few|NA|TRBV6-2/TRBV6-3
TGTGCCAGCAGTTACTCCTGGGCGAGGGTGAACACTGAAGCTTTCTTT
CASSYSWARVNTEAFF
>TRBJ2-7|NA|TRBD1|TRBV18
TGTGCCAGCTCACCGACAGGGGTAGACTACGAGCAGTACTTC
CASSPTGVDYEQYF
>TRBJ2-7|NA|TRBD1|TRBV9
TGTGCCAGCAGCGTGGGGACAGGGCGGGCATACGAGCAGTACTTC
CASSVGTGRAYEQYF
>TRBJ2-7|NA|TRBD1|TRBV28
TGTGCCAGCAGTTTACTTGGGACAGGGGGCTACGAGCAGTACTTC
CASSLLGTGGYEQYF
>TRBJ2-3|NA|TRBD1|TRBV5-1
TGCGCCAGCAGCTTGCCAACAGGGGGCTCAGATACGCAGTATTTT
CASSLPTGGSDTQYF
>TRBJ1-6|NA|TRBD1|TRBV18
TGTGCCAGCTCACCACCGGGACAGACTAATTCACCCCTCCACTTT
CASSPPGQTNSPLHF
>TRBJ2-1|NA|TRBD2|TRBV11-2
TGTGCCAGCAGCTTAATAGCGGGGGGTTACAATGAGCAGTTCTTC
CASSLIAGGYNEQFF
>TRBJ1-2|NA|NA|TRBV6-2/TRBV6-3
TGTGCCAGCAGTTTGGGGCAATCCAGTGGCTACACCTTC
CASSLGQSSGYTF
>TRBJ2-1|NA|NA|TRBV19
TGTGCCAGTAGTAGGGCGGCGGACAGCTCCTACAATGAGCAGTTCTTC
CASSRAADSSYNEQFF
>TRBJ1-6|NA|TRBD1|TRBV28
TGTGCCAGCAGTTTAAGGGACAGCTATAATTCACCCCTCCACTTT
CASSLRDSYNSPLHF
>TRBJ1-2|NA|TRBD1|TRBV19
TGTGCCGCCGGGAAGACAGGGGGATATGGCTACACCTTC
CAAGKTGGYGYTF
>TRBJ1-6|NA|NA|TRBV4-1
TGCGCCAGCAGCCAAGAGGGACTAAGACAGCCCTATAATTCACCCCTCCACTTT
CASSQEGLRQPYNSPLHF
>TRBJ2-1|NA|NA|TRBV4-1
TGCGCCAGCAGCCAGGAGCTAGAAGGTGAGCAGTTCTTC
CASSQELEGEQFF
>TRBJ1-1|NA|NA|TRBV6-5
TGTGCCGCGGACAAGGGCATGAACACTGAAGCTTTCTTT
CAADKGMNTEAFF
>TRBJ2-1|once|TRBD1|TRBV18
TGTGCCAGCTCCCGCCTACAGGGGTACAATGAGCAGTTCTTC
CASSRLQGYNEQFF